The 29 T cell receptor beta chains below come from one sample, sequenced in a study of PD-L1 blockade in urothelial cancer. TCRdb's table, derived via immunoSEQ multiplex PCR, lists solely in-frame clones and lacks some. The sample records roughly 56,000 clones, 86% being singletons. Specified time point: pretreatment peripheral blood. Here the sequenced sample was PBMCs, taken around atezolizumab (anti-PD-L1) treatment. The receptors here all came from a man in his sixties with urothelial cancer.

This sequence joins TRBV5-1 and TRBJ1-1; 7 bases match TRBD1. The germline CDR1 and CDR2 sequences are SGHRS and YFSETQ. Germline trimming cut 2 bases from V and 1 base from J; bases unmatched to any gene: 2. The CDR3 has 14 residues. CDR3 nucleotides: TGCGCCAGCAGCTTACAGGGGCGGAACACTGAAGCTTTCTTT. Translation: CASSLQGRNTEAFF. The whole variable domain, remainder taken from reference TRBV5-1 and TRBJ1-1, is KAGVTQTPRYLIKTRGQQVTLSCSPISGHRSVSWYQQTPGQGLQFLFEYFSETQRNKGNFPGRFSGRQFSNSRSEMNVSTLELGDSALYLCASSLQGRNTEAFFGQGTRLTVV.

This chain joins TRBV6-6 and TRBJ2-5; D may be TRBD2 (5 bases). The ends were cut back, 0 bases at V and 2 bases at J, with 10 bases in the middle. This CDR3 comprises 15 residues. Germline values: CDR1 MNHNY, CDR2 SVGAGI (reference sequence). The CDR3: CASSYSAGIQETQYF. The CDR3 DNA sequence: TGTGCCAGCAGTTACTCTGCCGGGATTCAAGAGACCCAGTACTTC.

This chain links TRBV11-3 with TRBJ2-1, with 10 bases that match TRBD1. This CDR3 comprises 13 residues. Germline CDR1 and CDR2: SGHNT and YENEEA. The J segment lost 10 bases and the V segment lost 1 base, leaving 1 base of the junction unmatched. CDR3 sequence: CASSLGGQGEQFF. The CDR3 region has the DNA TGTGCCAGCAGCTTAGGGGGACAGGGGGAGCAGTTCTTC.

The CDR3 DNA follows: TGTGCCAGCAGTCTGGGACTAGAAGAGACCCAGTACTTC. It codes for CASSLGLEETQYF. The chain employs TRBV7-6 and TRBJ2-5; TRBD2 agrees at 8 bases. CDR3 length: 13 residues. With 6 bases clipped from V and 3 bases from J, the junction kept 3 bases outside the gene matches. Germline assignment: CDR1 SGHVS and CDR2 FNYEAQ.

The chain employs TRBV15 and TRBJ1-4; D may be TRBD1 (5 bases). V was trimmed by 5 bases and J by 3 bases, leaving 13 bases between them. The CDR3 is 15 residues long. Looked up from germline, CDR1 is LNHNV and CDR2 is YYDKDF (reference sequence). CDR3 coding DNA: TGTGCCACCAGCGAAACTACGGGGGCTAATGAAAAACTGTTTTTT. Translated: CATSETTGANEKLFF.

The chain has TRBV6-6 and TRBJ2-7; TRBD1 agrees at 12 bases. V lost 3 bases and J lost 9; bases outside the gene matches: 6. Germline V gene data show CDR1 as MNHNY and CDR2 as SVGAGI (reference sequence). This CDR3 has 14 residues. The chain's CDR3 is CASSYPGTGGGQYF. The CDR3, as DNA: TGTGCCAGCAGTTATCCCGGGACAGGGGGCGGGCAGTACTTC.

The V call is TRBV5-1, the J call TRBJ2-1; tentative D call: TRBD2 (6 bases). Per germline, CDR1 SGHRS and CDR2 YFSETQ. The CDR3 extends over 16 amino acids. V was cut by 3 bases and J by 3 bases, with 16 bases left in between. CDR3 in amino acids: CASSSALPGDYNEQFF. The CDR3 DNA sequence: TGCGCCAGCAGCTCAGCCTTGCCGGGAGACTACAATGAGCAGTTCTTC.

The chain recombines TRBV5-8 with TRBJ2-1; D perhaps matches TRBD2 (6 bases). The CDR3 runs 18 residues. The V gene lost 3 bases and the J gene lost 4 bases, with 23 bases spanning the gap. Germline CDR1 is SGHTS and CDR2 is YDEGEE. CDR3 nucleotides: TGTGCCAGCAGCTCGGGAGCGGTTTCTTGGGGGAAATACAATGAGCAGTTCTTC. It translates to CASSSGAVSWGKYNEQFF.

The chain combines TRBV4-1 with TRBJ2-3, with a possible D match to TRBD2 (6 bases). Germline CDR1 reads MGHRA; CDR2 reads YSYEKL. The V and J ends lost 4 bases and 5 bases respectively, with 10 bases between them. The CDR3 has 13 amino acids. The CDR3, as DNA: TGCGCCAGCAGCCCGGGACTGAAAGATACGCAGTATTTT. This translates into CASSPGLKDTQYF.

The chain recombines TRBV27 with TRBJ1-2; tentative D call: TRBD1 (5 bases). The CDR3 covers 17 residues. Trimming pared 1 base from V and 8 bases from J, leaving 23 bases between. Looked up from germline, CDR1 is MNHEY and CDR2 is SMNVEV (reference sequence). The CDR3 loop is CASSLYPHTGGDGGYTF. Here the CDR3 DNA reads TGTGCCAGCAGTTTATACCCCCATACGGGAGGGGATGGCGGCTACACCTTC.

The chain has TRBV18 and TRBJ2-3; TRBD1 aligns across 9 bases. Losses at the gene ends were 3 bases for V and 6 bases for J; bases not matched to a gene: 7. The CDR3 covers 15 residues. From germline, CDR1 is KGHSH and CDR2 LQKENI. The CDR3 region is CASSPGTGSWDTQYF. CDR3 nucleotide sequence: TGTGCCAGCTCACCGGGGACAGGGAGCTGGGATACGCAGTATTTT.

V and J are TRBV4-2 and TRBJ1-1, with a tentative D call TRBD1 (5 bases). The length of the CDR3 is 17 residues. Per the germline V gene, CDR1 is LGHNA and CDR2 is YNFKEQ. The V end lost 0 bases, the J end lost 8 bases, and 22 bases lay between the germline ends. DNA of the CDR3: TGTGCCAGCAGCCAAGAGTCACAGGTCCCAAAAGGTTCCGAAGCTTTCTTT. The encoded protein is CASSQESQVPKGSEAFF.

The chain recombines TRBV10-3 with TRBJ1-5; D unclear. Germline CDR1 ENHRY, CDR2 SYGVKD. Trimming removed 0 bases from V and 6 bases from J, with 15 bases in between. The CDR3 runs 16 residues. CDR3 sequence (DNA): TGTGCCATCAGTGAGTCGGAGCCTCTGATAGGTCAGCCCCAGCATTTT. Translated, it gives CAISESEPLIGQPQHF.

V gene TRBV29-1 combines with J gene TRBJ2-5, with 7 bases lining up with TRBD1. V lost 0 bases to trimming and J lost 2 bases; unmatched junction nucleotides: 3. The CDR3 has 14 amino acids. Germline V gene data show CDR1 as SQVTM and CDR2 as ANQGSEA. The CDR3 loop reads CSVEDWDRQETQYF. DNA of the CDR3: TGCAGCGTTGAAGATTGGGACAGACAAGAGACCCAGTACTTC.

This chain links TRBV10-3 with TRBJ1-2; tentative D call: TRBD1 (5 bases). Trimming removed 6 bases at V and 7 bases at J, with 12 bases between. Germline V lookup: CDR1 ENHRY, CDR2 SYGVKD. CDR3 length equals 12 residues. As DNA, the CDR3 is TGTGCCATCAGCGCCGGGACTTCTGGCTACACCTTC. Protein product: CAISAGTSGYTF.

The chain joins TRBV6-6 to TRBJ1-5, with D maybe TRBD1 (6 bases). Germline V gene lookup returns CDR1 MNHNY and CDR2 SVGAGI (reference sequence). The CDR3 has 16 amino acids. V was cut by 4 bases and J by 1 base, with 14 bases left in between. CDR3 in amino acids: CASSLGTGSSNQPQHF. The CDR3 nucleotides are TGTGCCAGCAGTTTAGGAACAGGGTCCAGCAATCAGCCCCAGCATTTT.

The CDR3 nucleotides read TGTGCCAGCAGTGGGGGTGAGGGTCGAAAGCAGTACTTC. Translated, it gives CASSGGEGRKQYF. This chain joins TRBV6-1 and TRBJ2-7, with D tentatively TRBD2 (5 bases). The CDR3 is 13 amino acids. Germline V gene lookup returns CDR1 MNHNS and CDR2 SASEGT. Trimming shortened V by 4 bases and J by 8 bases, and 15 bases separated the two germline ends.

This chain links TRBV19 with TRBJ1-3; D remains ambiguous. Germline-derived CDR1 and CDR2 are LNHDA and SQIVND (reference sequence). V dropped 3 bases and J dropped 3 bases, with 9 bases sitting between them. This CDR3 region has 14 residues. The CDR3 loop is CASSIRGFGNTIYF. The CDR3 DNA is TGTGCCAGTAGTATCCGGGGTTTTGGAAACACCATATATTTT.

The CDR3 DNA reads as TGTGCCAGCAGTCCGCCTCGGCCGGGTGAGCAGTTCTTC. Its protein is CASSPPRPGEQFF. The V and J genes are TRBV6-5 and TRBJ2-1, with D uncertain. In germline, CDR1 is MNHEY, CDR2 SVGAGI. Between the trimmed V and J ends, which lost 5 bases and 9 bases, there was a span of 14 bases. The CDR3 has 13 residues.

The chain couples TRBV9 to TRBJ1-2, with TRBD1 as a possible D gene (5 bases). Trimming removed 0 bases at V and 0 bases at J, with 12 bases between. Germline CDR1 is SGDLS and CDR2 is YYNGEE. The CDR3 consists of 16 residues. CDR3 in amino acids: CASSVGVWTSNYGYTF. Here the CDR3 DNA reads TGTGCCAGCAGCGTAGGGGTCTGGACATCTAACTATGGCTACACCTTC.

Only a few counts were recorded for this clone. CDR3 loop: CASNRVNYGYTF. Written as DNA, the CDR3 is TGTGCCTCAAATCGGGTTAACTATGGCTACACCTTC. This rearrangement joins TRBV9 to TRBJ1-2; D unresolved. The V gene's germline CDR1 is SGDLS and CDR2 YYNGEE. Between the trimmed V and J ends, which lost 10 bases and 1 base, there was a span of 11 bases. The CDR3 runs 12 residues.

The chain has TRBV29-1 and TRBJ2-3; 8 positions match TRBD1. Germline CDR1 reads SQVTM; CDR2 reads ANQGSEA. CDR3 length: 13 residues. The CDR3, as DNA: TGCAGTTTTATCAGGGGGCTGGCAGATACGCAGTATTTT. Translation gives CSFIRGLADTQYF.

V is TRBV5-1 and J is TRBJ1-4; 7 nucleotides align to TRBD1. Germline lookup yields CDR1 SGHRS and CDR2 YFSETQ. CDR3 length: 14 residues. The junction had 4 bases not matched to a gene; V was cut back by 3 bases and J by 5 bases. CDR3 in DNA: TGCGCCAGCAGCTACCGGGACAGAAATGAAAAACTGTTTTTT. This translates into CASSYRDRNEKLFF.

For the CDR3, the DNA is TGTGCCAGTAGTATGCTCCGGGGGGCCGTCAATCAGCCCCAGCATTTT. As protein: CASSMLRGAVNQPQHF. This chain uses TRBV19 with TRBJ1-5, with D perhaps TRBD1 (6 bases). The germline V gene encodes CDR1 LNHDA and CDR2 SQIVND (reference sequence). This CDR3 is built from 16 residues. Trimming pared 3 bases from V and 3 bases from J, leaving 15 bases between.

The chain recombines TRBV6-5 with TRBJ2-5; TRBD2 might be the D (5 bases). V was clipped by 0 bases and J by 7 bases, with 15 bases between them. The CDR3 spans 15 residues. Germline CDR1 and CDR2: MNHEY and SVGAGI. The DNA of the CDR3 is TGTGCCAGCAGTTACTCCCCCGTAGCAGAGGGGACCCAGTACTTC. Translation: CASSYSPVAEGTQYF.

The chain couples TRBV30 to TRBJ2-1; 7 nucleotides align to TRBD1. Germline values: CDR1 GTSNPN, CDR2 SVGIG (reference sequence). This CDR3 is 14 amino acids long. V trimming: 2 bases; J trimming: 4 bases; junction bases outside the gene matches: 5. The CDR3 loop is CAWSSGTVYNEQFF. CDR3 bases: TGTGCCTGGAGTTCCGGGACAGTTTACAATGAGCAGTTCTTC.

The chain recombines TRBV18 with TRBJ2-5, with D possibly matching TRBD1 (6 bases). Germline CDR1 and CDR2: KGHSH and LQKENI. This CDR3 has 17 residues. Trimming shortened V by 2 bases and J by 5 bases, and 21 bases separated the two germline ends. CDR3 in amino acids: CASSPWSGENLRETQYF. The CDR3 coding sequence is TGTGCCAGCTCACCATGGTCAGGGGAAAACCTTCGGGAGACCCAGTACTTC.

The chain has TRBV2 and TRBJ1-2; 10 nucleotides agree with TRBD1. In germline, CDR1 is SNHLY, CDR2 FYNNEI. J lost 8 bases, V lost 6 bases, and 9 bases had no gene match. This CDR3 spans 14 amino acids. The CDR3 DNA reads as TGTGCCAGCAGGGGTGGACAGGGGGTCACGGGCTACACCTTC. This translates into CASRGGQGVTGYTF.

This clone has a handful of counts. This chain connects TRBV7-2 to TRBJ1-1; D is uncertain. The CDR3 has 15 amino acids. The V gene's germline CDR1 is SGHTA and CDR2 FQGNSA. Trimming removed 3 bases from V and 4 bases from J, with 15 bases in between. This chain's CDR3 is CASSLREGGSTEAFF. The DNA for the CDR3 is TGTGCCAGCAGCTTGCGGGAGGGCGGGAGCACTGAAGCTTTCTTT.